This TCR beta chain was identified in a study of regulatory T cells in long-lasting Graves disease. General study points: Persistent Graves' disease cases displayed lower TCR diversity than newly diagnosed ones.

Library construction for TCR beta used iRepertoire HTBI primers and Arm-PCR of CDR3 regions. TCRdb reanalysed the multiplex PCR reads using MiXCR and keeps one entry per CDR3 protein. This sample has 540,000 or so distinct CDR3 sequences, with approximately 13% found just once. Time point defined: newly diagnosed GD, antithyroid drugs for less than 3 months. The TCR library was made from RNA that had been extracted from PBMCs in TRIzol. This clonotype appeared many times. What it recognizes is unknown. The sample was also linked to a second study, of T cells in Graves' hyperthyroidism and ophthalmopathy. As reported in that work: Patients were excluded because of uncontrolled infection, other autoimmune disease, pregnancy or lactation.

This sample comprised peripheral blood mononuclear cells (PBMCs), obtained at new diagnosis, from a patient treated with antithyroid drugs. The sequence came from a man in his thirties or forties with Graves disease.

This CDR3 reads CASSRDYTTRSNQPQHF. CDR3 DNA: TGTGCCAGCAGTCGGGATTACACTACGCGTAGCAATCAGCCCCAGCATTTT. This sequence joins TRBV28 and TRBJ1-5, with D unclear. V lost 5 bases and J 0 bases, leaving 17 bases between the germline ends. The CDR3 runs 17 residues. In germline, CDR1 is MDHEN, CDR2 SYDVKM.